The present T cell receptor (beta chain) was sequenced within a study of cytotoxic CD8 clonotypes in ibrutinib-treated CLL. Study-level background: The samples contained approximately 280,000 productive templates on average. They also contained an average of about 100,000 productive rearrangements.

With sequencing, the targeted depth ranged from 1 in 200,000 to 1 in 1 million T cells. Produced via immunoSEQ multiplex PCR; TCRdb's table is partial and in-frame only. The sample includes around 160,000 clones, around nine tenths of them seen just once. Concerning this clone: Its cognate antigen is unknown. Other nucleotide sequences from this sample produce the same CDR3.

General study results and limits: Against age-matched healthy donors, baseline clonality ran higher and tracked circulating CD8+ T-cell counts.

The sequence derives from a human donor with chronic lymphocytic leukemia. This sample comprised PBMCs, obtained at disease progression, from a patient treated with ibrutinib.

CDR3 sequence (DNA): TGTGCCAGCAGCCAAGACGGACTAGCGGCAAGTCTCCACGAGCAGTACTTC. This encodes CASSQDGLAASLHEQYF. This chain connects TRBV14 to TRBJ2-7; 10 bases map to TRBD2. Germline V CDR1 and CDR2: SGHDN, FVKESK. This CDR3 is built from 17 residues. J gave up 5 bases and V 0 bases, and 10 bases lay outside the gene matches.